This T cell receptor (beta chain) was sequenced in a study of molecular identifiers for immune sequencing clone quantification (dated by TCRdb to 2016 to 2018). About the study as a whole: In a replicate experiment, RNA from roughly 18,000 or 92,000 naive CD8 T cells was split into five aliquots, four of which were sequenced. This methods study used CD8 T cells to benchmark TCR RNA copy counting and molecular-identifier clustering-based TCR repertoire sequencing (MIDCIRS).

This clonotype was seen many times. What this receptor recognizes is not known. Base qualities are not at hand, and no much larger clone is one base apart. The full study reports these points: In CMV-specific effector cells, clones with more than 20 RNA copies accounted for over 98% of molecules, whereas in naive cells such clones accounted for under 1%. Spiked-in Jurkat TCR RNA (approximately 9 copies' worth), which is not part of the donor repertoire, was contained in the naive libraries. When barcode sub-clustering was left out, chimeric consensus sequences inflated TCR diversity, with chimeras reaching as high as 47%. Highly expanded clone sizes could be underestimated because identical TCR molecules may share a barcode. Even against a background of about 960,000 naive CD8 T cells, spiked-in Jurkat TCR RNA amounting to a single cell's worth was reported to be detectable. Modeling estimated 2.5 to 3.5 recovered TCR RNA copies per cell, compared with about 10 by digital PCR, which implies 30% to 35% capture efficiency.

Libraries of naive CD8 T cells were built from anywhere between about 19,000 and 1,100,000 sorted cells, with 10%, 30% or 50% of the purified RNA used. On a BD FACSAria II, naive CD8 T cells were FACS-sorted as CD8+CD4-CCR7+CD45RA+ and collected into RLT Plus buffer. To test detection sensitivity, Jurkat RNA equivalent to about eleven TCR copies was spiked into samples of about 19,000-1,100,000 naive CD8 T cells. Enrichment of CD8 T cells was done with RosetteSep CD8+ T Cell Enrichment Cocktail plus Ficoll-Paque, and ACK red cell lysis came afterward. Libraries were built with PCR. The sequencer was an Illumina HiSeq 4000. Preparation of bulk TCR libraries followed a previously described approach, with the TCR primers listed in Table S5. Purification of total RNA was performed with the Qiagen AllPrep DNA/RNA kit. Before any analysis, reads coming from multiple sequencing runs of the same library were combined into one pool. On the study's bioinformatics: Reads were retained only if the reads had an exact TCR constant sequence, and the retained reads were trimmed to 150 nt and grouped according to their 12-nt molecular barcodes. Reads in each barcode group were sub-clustered using a 15% Levenshtein threshold, and a quality-weighted consensus sequence was built for each RNA molecule. Non-functional sequences were filtered out, along with any lower-count sequence sitting one edit away from another sequence. Based on a fit of two negative binomial distributions, barcode sub-clusters having less than 20% of the maximum read count were discarded. TCRdb ran its own pipeline on the public reads, namely fastp trimming at Q25 and MiXCR clone calling, and kept in-frame beta chains. For every CDR3 protein sequence, its rows merge into one entry that carries the most common genes and DNA. It is TCRdb's table, rather than the study itself, that gives the V and J calls and clone size. This sample lists some 65,000 distinct CDR3 sequences; around 20% were detected once. Of the sample, approximately 1.5% is held by the ten largest clones.

From the germline V gene (reference sequence), CDR1 is LGHDT and CDR2 is YNNKEL. Germline trimming: 1 base from V, 7 bases from J; junction bases outside gene matches: 0. The CDR3 holds 13 amino acids from the cysteine to the phenylalanine. The only DNA kept is the CDR3, 39 bases in frame from the first base. Sequenced sample: naive CD8+ T cells from blood, with Jurkat cell RNA spiked in. This sample's cell subset or site label indicates: FACS-sorted CD8+CD4-CCR7+CD45RA+ naive T cells. This receptor chain uses TRBV3-1 and TRBJ2-1; 8 bases in the middle match TRBD1. This receptor was obtained from a human donor in good health. Some libraries in this study had Jurkat cell RNA spiked in. The encoded CDR3 is CASSQGTGNEQFF. The base sequence is TGTGCCAGCAGCCAAGGGACAGGGAATGAGCAGTTCTTC.